The present entry profiles one TCR beta chain with its context. The germline V gene encodes CDR1 SGHTA and CDR2 FQGNSA. The CDR3 is 16 residues long. The ends lost 3 bases at V and 4 bases at J; junction bases unmatched: 9. The data derive from a study of blood T cell repertoires in COVID-19. Study details: From T cells, B-cell-depleted T cells, or PBMCs came the material, which was cDNA or gDNA.

Repertoires were generated with immunoSEQ multiplex PCR, while TCRdb's copy carries only in-frame clones and drops some. The sample carries approximately 230,000 clones, roughly 88% recorded once. The chain joins TRBV7-2 to TRBJ2-5; 9 bases are shared with TRBD1. This TCR derives from a man aged 25 to 40 who had recovered from COVID-19. Sequenced: peripheral blood. This CDR3 reads CASSFGPGQGAETQYF. CDR3 in DNA: TGTGCCAGCAGCTTTGGGCCGGGACAGGGTGCAGAGACCCAGTACTTC.